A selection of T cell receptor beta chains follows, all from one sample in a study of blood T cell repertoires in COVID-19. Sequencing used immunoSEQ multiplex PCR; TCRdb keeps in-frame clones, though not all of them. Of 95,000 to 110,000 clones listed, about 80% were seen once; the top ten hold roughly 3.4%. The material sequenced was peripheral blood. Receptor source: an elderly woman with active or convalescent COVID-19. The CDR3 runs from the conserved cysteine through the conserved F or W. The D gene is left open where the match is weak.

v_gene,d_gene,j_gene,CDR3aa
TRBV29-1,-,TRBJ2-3,CSVVLRVWADTQYF
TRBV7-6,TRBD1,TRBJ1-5,CASSLGGQGGQPQHF
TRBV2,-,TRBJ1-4,CASSEATEKLFF
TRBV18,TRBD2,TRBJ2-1,CASSPPNLLLAGGSNEQFF
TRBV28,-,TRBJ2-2,CASNSGQNTGELFF
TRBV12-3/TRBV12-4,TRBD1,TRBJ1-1,CASSFNRGPAFF
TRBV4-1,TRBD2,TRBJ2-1,CASSQEEAGGPEQFF
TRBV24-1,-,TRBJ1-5,CATSDRRVHQPQHF
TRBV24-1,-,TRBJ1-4,CATFYSLMQVPNEKLFF
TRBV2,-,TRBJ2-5,CATRLSETQYF
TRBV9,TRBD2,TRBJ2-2,CASSAFPGLATSGELFF
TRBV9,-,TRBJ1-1,CASSVGGARNTEAFF
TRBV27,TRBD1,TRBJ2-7,CASSWGTGGSYEQYF
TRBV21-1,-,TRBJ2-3,CASSKPSGRAPSTDTQYF
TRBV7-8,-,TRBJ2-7,CASSPLAQPYEQYF
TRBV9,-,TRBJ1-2,CASSPGHRTNYGYTF
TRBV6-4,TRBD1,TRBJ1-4,CASSDVDRSNEKLFF
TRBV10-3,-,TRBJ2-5,CAISPGLETQYF
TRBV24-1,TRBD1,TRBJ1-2,CATSEGDRGRYGYTF
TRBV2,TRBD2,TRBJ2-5,CASTFSGIGETQYF
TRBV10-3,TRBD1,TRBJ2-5,CAISPGQQETQYF